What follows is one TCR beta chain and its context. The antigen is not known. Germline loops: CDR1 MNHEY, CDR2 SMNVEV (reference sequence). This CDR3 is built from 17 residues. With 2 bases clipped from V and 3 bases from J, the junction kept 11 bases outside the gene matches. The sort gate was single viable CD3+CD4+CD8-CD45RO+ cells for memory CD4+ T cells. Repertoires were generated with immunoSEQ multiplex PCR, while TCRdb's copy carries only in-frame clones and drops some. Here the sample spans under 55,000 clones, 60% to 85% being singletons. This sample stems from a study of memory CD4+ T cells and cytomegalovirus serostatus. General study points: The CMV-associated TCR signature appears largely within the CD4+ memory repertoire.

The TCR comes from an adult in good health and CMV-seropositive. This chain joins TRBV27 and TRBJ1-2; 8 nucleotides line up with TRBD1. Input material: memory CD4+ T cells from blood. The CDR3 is CASSLLAQGARHYGYTF. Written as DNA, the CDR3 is TGTGCCAGCAGTTTACTCGCTCAGGGGGCGAGGCACTATGGCTACACCTTC.